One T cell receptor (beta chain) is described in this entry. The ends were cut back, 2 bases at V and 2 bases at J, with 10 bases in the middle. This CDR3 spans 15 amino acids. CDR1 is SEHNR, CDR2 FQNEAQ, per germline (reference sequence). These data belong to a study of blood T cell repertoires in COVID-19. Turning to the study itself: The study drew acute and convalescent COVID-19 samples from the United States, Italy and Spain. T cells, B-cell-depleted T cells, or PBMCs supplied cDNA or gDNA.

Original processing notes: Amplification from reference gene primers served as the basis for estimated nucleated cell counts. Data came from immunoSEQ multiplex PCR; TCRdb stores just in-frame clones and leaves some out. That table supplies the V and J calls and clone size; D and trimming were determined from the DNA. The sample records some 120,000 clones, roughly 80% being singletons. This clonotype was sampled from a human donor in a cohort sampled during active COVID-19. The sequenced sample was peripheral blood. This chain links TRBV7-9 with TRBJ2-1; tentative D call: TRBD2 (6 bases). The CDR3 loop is CASSLPGGTYNEQFF. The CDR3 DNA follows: TGTGCCAGCAGCTTACCCGGAGGGACCTACAATGAGCAGTTCTTC.